These 17 T cell receptor beta chains originate from one sample sequenced in a study of blood T cell repertoires in COVID-19. Method: immunoSEQ multiplex PCR; TCRdb's copy keeps in-frame clones and lacks some. Among roughly 42,000 clones, 65% to 85% were seen once, and the ten largest hold 30% to 35%. The sequencing sample was made of peripheral blood. All receptors come from a woman of 80 years or more with acute or convalescent COVID-19.

The rearrangement uses TRBV5-6 and TRBJ2-2, with 8 positions matching TRBD1. This CDR3 is built from 15 residues. Trimming cost V 5 bases and J 3 bases; bases outside gene matches: 6. CDR1 and CDR2 from the germline V gene are SGHDT and YYEEEE. CDR3 in DNA: TGTGCCAGCAGAAGACAGGGGCGGGACACCGGGGAGCTGTTTTTT. Translated, it gives CASRRQGRDTGELFF.

The rearrangement uses TRBV20-1 and TRBJ1-1, with a possible D match to TRBD1 (5 bases). V was shortened by 3 bases and J by 3 bases, with 14 bases between the two germline ends. This CDR3 is built from 14 residues. Germline CDR1 DFQATT, CDR2 SNEGSKA (reference sequence). The CDR3 sequence: CSASRGGVDTEAFF. CDR3 nucleotides: TGCAGTGCTAGTCGGGGGGGAGTGGACACTGAAGCTTTCTTT.

V gene TRBV6-5 combines with J gene TRBJ1-1; D unresolved. Per germline, CDR1 MNHEY and CDR2 SVGAGI. CDR3 length equals 15 residues. The V gene lost 6 bases and the J gene lost 0 bases, with 14 bases spanning the gap. CDR3 coding DNA: TGTGCCAGCAGCTCCCAGGTGGCGTTGAACACTGAAGCTTTCTTT. As protein: CASSSQVALNTEAFF.

This chain uses TRBV12-3 or TRBV12-4 with TRBJ2-3; the D is unclear. The length of the CDR3 is 12 residues. V gave up 5 bases and J gave up 0 bases, with 3 bases separating them. The DNA for the CDR3 is TGTGCCAGCAGTCTTAGCACAGATACGCAGTATTTT. Translation gives CASSLSTDTQYF.

The V and J genes are TRBV7-6 and TRBJ2-3, with 8 bases matching TRBD2. In germline, CDR1 is SGHVS, CDR2 FNYEAQ. The V gene end was trimmed by 5 bases and the J gene end by 2 bases; junction bases not matched to a gene: 6. This CDR3 region has 15 residues. Here the CDR3 reads CASSDGTSYTDTQYF. The CDR3 nucleotides read TGTGCCAGCAGCGACGGGACTAGTTACACAGATACGCAGTATTTT.

The chain uses TRBV18 and TRBJ1-4; weak D call: TRBD1 (5 bases). CDR3 length: 14 residues. V lost 4 bases and J 0 bases, leaving 6 bases between the germline ends. The germline V gene encodes CDR1 KGHSH and CDR2 LQKENI. The CDR3 here is CASSQQATNEKLFF. CDR3 nucleotides: TGTGCCAGCTCACAACAGGCAACTAATGAAAAACTGTTTTTT. The entire variable domain, with the rest obtained from reference TRBV18 and TRBJ1-4, is as follows: NAGVMQNPRHLVRRRGQEARLRCSPMKGHSHVYWYRQLPEEGLKFMVYLQKENIIDESGMPKERFSAEFPKEGPSILRIQQVVRGDSAAYFCASSQQATNEKLFFGSGTQLSVL.

The rearrangement joins TRBV9 to TRBJ2-1; 13 bases align to TRBD2. J was trimmed by 10 bases and V by 5 bases; bases with no gene match: 6. The CDR3 is made up of 14 amino acids. The V gene's germline CDR1 is SGDLS and CDR2 YYNGEE. The CDR3 sequence: CASSTGLAGVEQFF. The CDR3 DNA reads TGTGCCAGCAGTACTGGACTAGCGGGAGTGGAGCAGTTCTTC.

The rearrangement uses TRBV7-9 and TRBJ1-4; a weak D match, TRBD1 (6 bases). The CDR3 is made up of 14 amino acids. The V end lost 1 base, the J end lost 4 bases, and 7 bases lay between the germline ends. Germline CDR1 and CDR2: SEHNR and FQNEAQ (reference sequence). The CDR3 sequence is CASSLGQVNEKLFF. CDR3 in DNA: TGTGCCAGCAGCTTAGGACAGGTTAATGAAAAACTGTTTTTT.

CDR3 nucleotide sequence: TGTGCCAGCAGCGCCGGACTAGAAAACACCGGGGAGCTGTTTTTT. This codes for CASSAGLENTGELFF. The chain combines TRBV9 with TRBJ2-2, with 7 bases aligning to TRBD2. Trimming cost V 3 bases and J 2 bases; bases outside gene matches: 4. CDR1 is SGDLS and CDR2 is YYNGEE in the germline V gene. CDR3 length equals 15 residues.

The chain employs TRBV12-3 or TRBV12-4 and TRBJ1-1; D is unresolved. The germline V and J ends were trimmed by 5 bases and 4 bases, with 8 bases remaining between them. The CDR3 length is 12 residues. CDR3 sequence (DNA): TGTGCCAGCAGTCCTGGCCCCACTGAAGCTTTCTTT. It specifies CASSPGPTEAFF.

V is TRBV28 and J is TRBJ1-6; D is uncertain. The germline CDR1 and CDR2 sequences are MDHEN and SYDVKM. The CDR3 has 13 amino acids. Trimming removed 3 bases from V and 10 bases from J, with 10 bases in between. Here the CDR3 reads CASSFRGKSPLHF. The CDR3 DNA reads as TGTGCCAGCAGTTTCCGTGGCAAGTCACCCCTCCACTTT.

This clone was seen just once. V usage is TRBV7-8 and J usage is TRBJ2-3, with 8 bases that match TRBD2. CDR3 length: 18 residues. V gave up 1 base and J gave up 1 base; unmatched junction bases: 10. Germline V CDR1 and CDR2: SGHVS, FQNEAQ. CDR3 DNA sequence: TGTGCCAGCAGCTTAGGACTAGCGAGACTCTCTGGCACAGATACGCAGTATTTT. Amino acids: CASSLGLARLSGTDTQYF. Full variable domain (missing parts from reference TRBV7-8 and TRBJ2-3): GAGVSQSPRYKVAKRGQDVALRCDPISGHVSLFWYQQALGQGPEFLTYFQNEAQLDKSGLPSDRFFAERPEGSVSTLKIQRTQQEDSAVYLCASSLGLARLSGTDTQYFGPGTRLTVL.

This clone was observed a few times. The chain couples TRBV12-5 to TRBJ2-2; a weak D match, TRBD1 (5 bases). The CDR3 loop spans 15 amino acids. Trimming pared 1 base from V and 1 base from J, leaving 7 bases between. Germline V CDR1 and CDR2: LGHNT, FRNRAP. The CDR3 DNA sequence: TGTGCTAGTGGTTTGGGACAGTGGAACACCGGGGAGCTGTTTTTT. It is translated as CASGLGQWNTGELFF.

This clone was detected a few times. V and J are TRBV3-1 (or the pseudogene TRBV3-2) and TRBJ1-4; D call uncertain. Germline V lookup: CDR1 LGHDT, CDR2 YNNKEL (reference sequence). CDR3 size: 14 residues. Trimming removed 4 bases at V and 1 base at J, with 7 bases between. CDR3 residues: CASSLSQTNEKLFF. The CDR3 nucleotides read TGTGCCAGCAGCCTCAGTCAAACTAATGAAAAACTGTTTTTT.

J is TRBJ1-4 and V is TRBV3-1 (or the pseudogene TRBV3-2); unclear D gene. The CDR3 loop spans 14 amino acids. Germline V gene lookup returns CDR1 LGHDT and CDR2 YNNKEL (reference sequence). With 3 bases removed from V and 0 bases from J, the gap between germline ends came to 5 bases. CDR3 nucleotides: TGTGCCAGCAGCCATAGCACAACTAATGAAAAACTGTTTTTT. Translated, it gives CASSHSTTNEKLFF.

This clone was detected only once. The gene calls are TRBV20-1 and TRBJ2-3; D possibly corresponds to TRBD2 (6 bases). Germline CDR1 DFQATT, CDR2 SNEGSKA (reference sequence). Trimming left V 3 bases short and J 4 bases short, with 17 bases between. The CDR3 runs 15 residues. The CDR3, as DNA: TGCAGTGCTAGTCCCGGGACTGGATCGGCAGATACGCAGTATTTT. It encodes CSASPGTGSADTQYF.

The V call is TRBV27, the J call TRBJ1-3; D is possibly TRBD1 (6 bases). Germline V gene data show CDR1 as MNHEY and CDR2 as SMNVEV (reference sequence). The CDR3 length is 15 residues. Trimming cost V 6 bases and J 0 bases, with 12 bases left between them. The CDR3: CASSPGHTSGNTIYF. The DNA for the CDR3 is TGTGCCAGCAGCCCGGGACATACCTCTGGAAACACCATATATTTT.